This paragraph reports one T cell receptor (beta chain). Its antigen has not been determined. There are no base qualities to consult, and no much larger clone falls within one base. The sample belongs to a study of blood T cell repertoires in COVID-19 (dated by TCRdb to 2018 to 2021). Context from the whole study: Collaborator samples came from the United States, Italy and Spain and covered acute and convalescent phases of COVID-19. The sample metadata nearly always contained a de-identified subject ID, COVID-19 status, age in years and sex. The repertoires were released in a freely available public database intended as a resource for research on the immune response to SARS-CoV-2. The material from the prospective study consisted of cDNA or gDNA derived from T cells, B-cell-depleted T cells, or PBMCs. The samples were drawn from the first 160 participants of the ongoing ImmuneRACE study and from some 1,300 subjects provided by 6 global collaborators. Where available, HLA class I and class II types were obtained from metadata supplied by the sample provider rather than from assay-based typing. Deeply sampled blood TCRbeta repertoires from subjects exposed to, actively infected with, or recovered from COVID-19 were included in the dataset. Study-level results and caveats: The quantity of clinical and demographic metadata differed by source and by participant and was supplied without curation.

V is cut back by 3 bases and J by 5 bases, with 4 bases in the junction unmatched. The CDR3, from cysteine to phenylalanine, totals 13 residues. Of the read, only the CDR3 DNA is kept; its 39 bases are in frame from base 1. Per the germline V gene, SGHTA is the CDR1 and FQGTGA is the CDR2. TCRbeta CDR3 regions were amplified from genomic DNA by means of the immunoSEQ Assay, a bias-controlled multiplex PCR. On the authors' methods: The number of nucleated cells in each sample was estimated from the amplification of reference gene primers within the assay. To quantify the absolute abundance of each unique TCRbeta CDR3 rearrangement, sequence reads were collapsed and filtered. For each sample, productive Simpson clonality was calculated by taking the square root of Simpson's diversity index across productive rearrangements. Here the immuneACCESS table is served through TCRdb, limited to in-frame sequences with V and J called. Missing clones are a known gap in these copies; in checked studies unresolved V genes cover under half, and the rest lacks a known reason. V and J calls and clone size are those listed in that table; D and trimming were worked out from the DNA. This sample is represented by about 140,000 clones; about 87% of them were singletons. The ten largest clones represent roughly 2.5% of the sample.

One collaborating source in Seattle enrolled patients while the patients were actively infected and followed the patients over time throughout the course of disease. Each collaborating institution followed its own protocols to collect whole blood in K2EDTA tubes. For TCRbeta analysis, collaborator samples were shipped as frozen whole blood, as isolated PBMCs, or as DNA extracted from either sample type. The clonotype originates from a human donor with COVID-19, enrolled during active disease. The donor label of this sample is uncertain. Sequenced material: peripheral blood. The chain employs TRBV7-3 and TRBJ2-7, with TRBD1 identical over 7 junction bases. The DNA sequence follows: TGTGCCAGCAGCTTTAACAGGGGAGACGAGCAGTACTTC. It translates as CASSFNRGDEQYF.